The sequence of this T cell receptor beta chain was determined in a study of blood T cell repertoires in COVID-19. Turning to the study itself: Sample material is recorded as cDNA or gDNA derived from T cells, B-cell-depleted T cells, or PBMCs.

Germline V lookup: CDR1 MNHNS, CDR2 SASEGT. Trimming took 3 bases from V and 4 from J, leaving 13 bases between them. CDR3 length equals 15 residues. This clone was observed many times. Only in-frame clones appear in the TCRdb table, and some are missing; sequencing was by immunoSEQ multiplex PCR. The sample contains 100,000 to 150,000 clones, roughly 80% of which appear only once. This rearrangement joins TRBV6-1 to TRBJ1-3; D not certain. This TCR derives from a woman in her forties or fifties with acute or convalescent COVID-19. The sample consisted of peripheral blood. CDR3 in amino acids: CASSEAGQQGNTIYF. In DNA, the CDR3 is TGTGCCAGCAGTGAGGCTGGTCAACAAGGAAACACCATATATTTT.